This TCR beta chain came from a study of identical twins. Study-level results: Out-of-frame beta chain sequences displayed weaker excess sharing between twins. A lower insertion count was a feature of abundant cord blood beta clonotypes, with no such feature in memory repertoires.

All donors comprised healthy Caucasians. Each cDNA held unique molecular identifiers, and template switching gave it a universal primer site. TCRdb fed the 5' RACE reads into MiXCR, producing one record per CDR3 protein. The sample yields about 250,000 distinct CDR3 sequences, about 8.9% seen once. Concerning this clonotype itself: As yet, its antigen is unknown.

Germline V lookup: CDR1 SEHNR, CDR2 FQNEAQ (reference sequence). The CDR3 extends over 15 amino acids. Trimming cost V 0 bases and J 2 bases, with 9 bases left between them. These data were likewise used in another study, on yellow fever vaccine responses in identical twins.

V is TRBV7-9 and J is TRBJ2-3, with unresolved D. The clonotype originates from a woman younger than 35 in good health. The sequenced sample consisted of CD8+ T cells sorted from blood. The CDR3, as DNA: TGTGCCAGCAGCTTAGCGGTGGGTCTCACAGATACGCAGTATTTT. It is translated as CASSLAVGLTDTQYF.